This T cell receptor (beta chain) originates from a study of T cell changes during pregnancy in multiple sclerosis. This clone was seen only once. TCRdb's copy holds only in-frame clones and misses some; the assay was immunoSEQ multiplex PCR. The sample records approximately 80,000 clones, over 85% being singletons. This specimen was peripheral blood, taken in the second trimester of pregnancy. The clonotype was recovered from a female donor in good health, enrolled as a control in a pregnancy study.

The CDR3 loop is CASSPRQIYEQYF. CDR3 nucleotides: TGTGCCAGCAGTCCCCGACAGATCTACGAGCAGTACTTC. V gene TRBV28 combines with J gene TRBJ2-7; possible D gene TRBD1, 5 bases. The CDR3 loop spans 13 amino acids. The V gene lost 5 bases and the J gene lost 3 bases, with 11 bases spanning the gap. The germline V gene encodes CDR1 MDHEN and CDR2 SYDVKM.